This T cell receptor beta chain was sequenced in a study of blood T cell repertoires in COVID-19. For the study at large: PBMCs, B-cell-depleted T cells, or T cells were the source of the cDNA or gDNA that made up the material.

This CDR3 spans 16 amino acids. Trimming left V 5 bases short and J 1 base short, with 16 bases between. CDR1 SGHAT and CDR2 FQNNGV come from the germline V gene. TCRdb's table, derived via immunoSEQ multiplex PCR, lists solely in-frame clones and lacks some. The sample carries 110,000 or so clones, over 75% recorded once. Sequencing used peripheral blood. The V gene is TRBV11-2, the J gene TRBJ2-3; possible D gene TRBD2, 5 bases. The sequence came from a man aged 45 to 65 with acute or convalescent COVID-19. CDR3 sequence: CASSRIRGSGTDTQYF. DNA for the CDR3: TGTGCCAGCAGCCGGATCCGGGGAAGCGGCACAGATACGCAGTATTTT.